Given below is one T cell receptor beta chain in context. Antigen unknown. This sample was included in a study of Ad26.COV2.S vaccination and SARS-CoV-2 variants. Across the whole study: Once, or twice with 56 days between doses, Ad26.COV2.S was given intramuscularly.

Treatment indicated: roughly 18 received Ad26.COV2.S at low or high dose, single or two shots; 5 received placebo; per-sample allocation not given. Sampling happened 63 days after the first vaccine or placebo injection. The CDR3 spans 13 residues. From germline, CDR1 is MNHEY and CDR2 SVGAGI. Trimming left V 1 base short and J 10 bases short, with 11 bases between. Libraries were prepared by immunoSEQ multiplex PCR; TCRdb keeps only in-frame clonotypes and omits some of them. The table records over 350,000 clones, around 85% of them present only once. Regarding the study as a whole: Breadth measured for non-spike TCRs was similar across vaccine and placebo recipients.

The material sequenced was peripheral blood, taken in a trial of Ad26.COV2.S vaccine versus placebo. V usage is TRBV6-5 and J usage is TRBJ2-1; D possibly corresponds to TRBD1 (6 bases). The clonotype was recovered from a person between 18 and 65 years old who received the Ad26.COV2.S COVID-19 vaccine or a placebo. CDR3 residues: CASSYLSGAEQFF. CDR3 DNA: TGTGCCAGCAGTTACTTATCAGGGGCAGAGCAGTTCTTC.